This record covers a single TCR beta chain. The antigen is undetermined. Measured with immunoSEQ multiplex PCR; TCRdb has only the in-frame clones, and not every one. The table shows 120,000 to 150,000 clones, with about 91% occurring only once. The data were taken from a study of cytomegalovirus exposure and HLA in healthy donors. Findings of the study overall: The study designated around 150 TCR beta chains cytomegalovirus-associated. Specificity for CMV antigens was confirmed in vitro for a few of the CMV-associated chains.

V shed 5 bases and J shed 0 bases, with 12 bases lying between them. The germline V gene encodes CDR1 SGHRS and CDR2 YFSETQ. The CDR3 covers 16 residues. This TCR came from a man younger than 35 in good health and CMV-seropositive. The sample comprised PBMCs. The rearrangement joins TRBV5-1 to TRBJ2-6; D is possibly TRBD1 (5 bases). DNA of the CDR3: TGCGCCAGCAGGTTGACAGCTGGCTCTGGGGCCAACGTCCTGACTTTC. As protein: CASRLTAGSGANVLTF.